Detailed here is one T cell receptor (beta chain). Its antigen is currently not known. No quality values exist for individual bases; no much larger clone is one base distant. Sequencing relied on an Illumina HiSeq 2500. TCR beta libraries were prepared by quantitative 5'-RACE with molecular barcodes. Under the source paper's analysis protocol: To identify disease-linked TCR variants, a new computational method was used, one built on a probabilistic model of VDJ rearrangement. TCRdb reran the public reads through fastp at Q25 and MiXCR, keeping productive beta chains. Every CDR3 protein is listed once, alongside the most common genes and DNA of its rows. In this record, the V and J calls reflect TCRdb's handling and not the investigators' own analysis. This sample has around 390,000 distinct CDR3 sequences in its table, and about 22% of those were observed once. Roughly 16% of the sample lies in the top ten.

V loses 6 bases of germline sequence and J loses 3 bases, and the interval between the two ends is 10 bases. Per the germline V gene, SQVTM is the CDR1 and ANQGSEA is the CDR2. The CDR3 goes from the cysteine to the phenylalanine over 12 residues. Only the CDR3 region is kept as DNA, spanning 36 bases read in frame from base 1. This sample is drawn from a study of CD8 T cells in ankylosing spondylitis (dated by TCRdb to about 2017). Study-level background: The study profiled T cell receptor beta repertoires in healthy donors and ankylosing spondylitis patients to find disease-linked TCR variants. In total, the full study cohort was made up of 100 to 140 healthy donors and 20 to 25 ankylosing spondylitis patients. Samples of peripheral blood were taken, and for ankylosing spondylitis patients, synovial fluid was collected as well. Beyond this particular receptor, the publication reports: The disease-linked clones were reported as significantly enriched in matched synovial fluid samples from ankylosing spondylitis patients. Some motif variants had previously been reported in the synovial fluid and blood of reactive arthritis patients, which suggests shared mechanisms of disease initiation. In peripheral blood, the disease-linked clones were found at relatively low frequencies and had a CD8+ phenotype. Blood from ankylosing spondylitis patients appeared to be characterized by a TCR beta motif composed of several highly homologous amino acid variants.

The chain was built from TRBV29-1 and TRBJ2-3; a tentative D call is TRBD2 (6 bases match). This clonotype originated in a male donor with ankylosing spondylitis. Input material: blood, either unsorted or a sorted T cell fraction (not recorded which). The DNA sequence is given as TGCAGCGTGGAGGACTATACAGATACGCAGTATTTT. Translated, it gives CSVEDYTDTQYF.